This T cell receptor (beta chain) originates from a study of blood T cell repertoires in COVID-19. Study in general: COVID-19 samples from acute and convalescent phases originated in the United States, Italy and Spain.

The V end lost 3 bases, the J end lost 6 bases, and 7 bases lay between the germline ends. Per the germline V gene, CDR1 is DFQATT and CDR2 is SNEGSKA (reference sequence). CDR3 length: 11 residues. Original methodology: Estimates of nucleated cell counts were drawn from the amplification of reference gene primers. Data came from immunoSEQ multiplex PCR; TCRdb stores just in-frame clones and leaves some out. V, J and clone size were drawn from that table, and D and trimming were deduced from the DNA. The sample includes over 200,000 clones, approximately 83% of them seen just once. Material for sequencing was peripheral blood. The rearrangement uses TRBV20-1 and TRBJ2-3, with no clear D. The TCR originated in a man between 40 and 49 years old with acute or convalescent COVID-19. This CDR3 is CSARSSDTQYF. For the CDR3, the DNA is TGCAGTGCTAGGTCGTCCGATACGCAGTATTTT.